This T cell receptor beta chain comes out of a study of persistence of HIV-infected CD4 T cells (TCRdb year 2020). About the investigation overall: Suppressive ART had been received by participants for a median of roughly eight years. Peripheral blood samples of up to roughly 180 mL were obtained at multiple time points, with the exception of a couple of participants, for whom leukapheresis was performed at a single time point. CMV- and HIV-1 Gag-responding CD4+ T cells were isolated from ART-treated individuals so that antigen-driven clonal expansion of HIV-1-infected cells could be examined. The clonality of all cells in each sorted population was assessed by TCRbeta sequencing, whereas the clonality of infected cells was assessed by proviral sequencing. In the cross-participant TCR cluster analysis, eight or nine participants were included for CMV and roughly seven participants were included for Gag.

The immunoSEQ hsTCRB assay version 4 in survey mode was used to sequence TCRbeta repertoires from genomic DNA. For TCRbeta sequencing, genomic DNA was diluted to about 10 ng/uL, with up to about 1 ug used per sample. From the authors' description of their analysis: TCRbeta data were analyzed in ImmunoSeq Analyzer 3.0, with diversity computed on productive nucleotide rearrangements. Lower-bound TCR diversity was estimated with the improved Chao index, and clonality with the Gini coefficient using the Immunarch R package. Different nucleotide rearrangements encoding the same CDR3beta amino acid sequence were treated as distinct clonotypes. Differential abundance analysis found TCRbeta sequences that were significantly enriched in antigen-responding cells compared with anti-CD3/anti-CD28-activated cells. TCRs were clustered by predicted peptide-MHC specificity with GLIPH2, both within individual participants and across merged participant data sets. As stored in TCRdb, this immuneACCESS dataset retains in-frame rearrangements with V and J assigned. A fraction of the clones does not appear; measured against another copy, unresolved V genes explain less than half of the discrepancy, and the remainder lacks a known reason. That table furnishes V, J and clone size, whereas the DNA furnished D and trimming. This sample holds some 30,000 clones; roughly 71% were observed only once. The top ten constitute 1.4% of the sample.

What this sample's treatment or condition label stands for: suppressive antiretroviral therapy. A pool of overlapping HIV-1 Gag 15-mer peptides was used at around 1 ug per peptide per mL for cell stimulation. Responding CD4+ T cells were sorted by upregulation of both CD40 ligand and CD69. HIV-1-infected adults in whom suppressive ART had been started during chronic infection were enrolled as participants. For at least 4 years, participants had undetectable plasma HIV-1 RNA, below 50 copies/mL. To be included, participants needed a CD4+ T cell count above 400 cells/uL and a positive CMV serology. Before stimulation, PBMCs were isolated using density centrifugation and then depleted of CD8+ T cells. CD8-depleted PBMCs were stimulated for approximately 19 hours with anti-CD28/CD49d costimulation, CD40-blocking antibody and enfuvirtide to prevent new infections. Sorting was done on either a Beckman Coulter MoFlo Legacy or an XDP sorter, and propidium iodide was used to exclude dead cells. Genomic DNA was extracted using the QIAamp DNA Mini Kit for samples with more than one million cells and using the Quick-DNA Microprep Kit for all other samples.

The germline ends are 12 bases apart after V is trimmed by 5 bases and J by 0 bases. The CDR3, cysteine through phenylalanine, is 15 amino acids long. Only the CDR3 DNA is retained, 45 bases long and in frame from the first base. CDR1 and CDR2 were assigned from the germline V gene (reference sequence) as SGHKS and YYEKEE. General conclusions and limits of the study: Antigen-responding cells were enriched for degenerate expanded CDR3beta sequences, which suggests convergent selection of CD4+ responses to CMV and Gag. The study involved few individuals and tested only a limited range of antigens. TCRbeta richness in CMV- and Gag-responding cells was significantly lower than in anti-CD3/anti-CD28-responding cells; CMV-responding cells had higher oligoclonality than CD3/CD28-stimulated and Gag-responding cells. Bulk TCR analyses could not be limited to the rare CMV-responding cells that actually contained HIV-1 proviruses. Within the same sorted populations, TCR oligoclonality correlated with proviral oligoclonality.

Concerning this clone: Its binding antigen is unknown. Per-base qualities were not stored, and no clone one base away is much larger.

This receptor chain uses TRBV5-5 and TRBJ2-1; the D gene could be either TRBD1 or TRBD2, each agreeing at 5 bases. The sequence derives from an adult man with HIV who was CMV-seropositive. The sequencing here drew on CD4+ T cells sorted from PBMCs after roughly 18-hour stimulation, taken from a patient who received antiretroviral therapy. This sample's cell subset or site label indicates: CD40L+CD69+ CD4 T cells responding to HIV-1 Gag peptides. The DNA sequence is TGTGCCAGCAGTCGGCAGGGAGTCTCCTACAATGAGCAGTTCTTC. Its amino acids are CASSRQGVSYNEQFF. Extended through the reference TRBV5-5 and TRBJ2-1 proteins, this CDR3 yields the full variable domain: DAGVTQSPTHLIKTRGQQVTLRCSPISGHKSVSWYQQVLGQGPQFIFQYYEKEERGRGNFPDRFSARQFPNYSSELNVNALLLGDSALYLCASSRQGVSYNEQFFGPGTRLTVL.